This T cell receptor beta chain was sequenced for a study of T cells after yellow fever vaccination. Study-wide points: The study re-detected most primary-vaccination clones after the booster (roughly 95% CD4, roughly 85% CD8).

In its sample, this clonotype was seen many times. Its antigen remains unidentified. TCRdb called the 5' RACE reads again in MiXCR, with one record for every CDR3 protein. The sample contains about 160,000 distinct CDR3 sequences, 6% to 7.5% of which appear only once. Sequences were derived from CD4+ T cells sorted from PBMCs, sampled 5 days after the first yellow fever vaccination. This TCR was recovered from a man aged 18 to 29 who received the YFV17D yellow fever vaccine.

The CDR3 reads CASMRGLRGEMNTEAFF. The CDR3 coding sequence is TGTGCCAGCATGAGGGGGCTGCGGGGGGAGATGAACACTGAAGCTTTCTTT. This rearrangement joins TRBV7-9 to TRBJ1-1, with 7 bases that match TRBD1. V gave up 7 bases and J gave up 0 bases; unmatched junction bases: 14. The CDR3 sequence is 17 residues long. Germline V CDR1 and CDR2: SEHNR, FQNEAQ (reference sequence).